This passage covers 11 T cell receptor beta chains from one sample sequenced in a study of T cells in Graves' hyperthyroidism and ophthalmopathy. Amplified TCR beta CDR3 regions derived from RNA transcripts. HTBI primers were the set used in a first-round RT-PCR of the TCR CDR3. TCRdb reprocessed the multiplex PCR reads with MiXCR, giving one entry per CDR3 protein. This sample has fewer than 550,000 distinct CDR3 sequences, with around a sixth found just once. The sample taken for sequencing was blood. Source of these receptors: a woman aged 18-29 years with Graves' hyperthyroidism.

At least ten counts were recorded for this clonotype. The genes are TRBV6-1 and TRBJ1-2; TRBD1 aligns across 10 bases. CDR1 MNHNS and CDR2 SASEGT come from the germline V gene. The CDR3 runs to 17 residues. J was trimmed by 7 bases and V by 5 bases; bases with no gene match: 16. CDR3: CASSRPGDRGLEGGYTF. DNA of the CDR3: TGTGCCAGCAGTCGCCCGGGAGACAGGGGGCTCGAGGGTGGCTACACCTTC.

This clonotype was seen a handful of times. This chain connects TRBV6-2 or TRBV6-3 to TRBJ1-1; 9 bases agree with TRBD1. Germline assignment: CDR1 MNHEY and CDR2 SVGEGT. The CDR3 spans 15 residues. Trimming cost V 0 bases and J 8 bases; bases outside gene matches: 7. In DNA, the CDR3 is TGTGCCAGCAGTTACTCGAATAACAGGGGGCAAGAAGCTTTCTTT. Translating it yields CASSYSNNRGQEAFF.

In its sample, this clonotype was seen many times. The chain carries TRBV7-9 and TRBJ2-5; D is perhaps TRBD1 (6 bases). CDR1 is SEHNR, CDR2 FQNEAQ, per germline (reference sequence). The V and J ends lost 6 bases and 2 bases respectively, with 16 bases between them. This CDR3 contains 15 residues. The CDR3 is CASSPRDIIQETQYF. The CDR3 DNA follows: TGTGCCAGCAGTCCCCGGGACATTATACAAGAGACCCAGTACTTC.

This clonotype occurred many times. The V gene is TRBV7-2, the J gene TRBJ2-5; D is possibly TRBD2 (5 bases). Trimming shortened V by 5 bases and J by 4 bases, and 17 bases separated the two germline ends. The CDR3 runs to 15 residues. Germline CDR1 SGHTA, CDR2 FQGNSA. The CDR3 region has the DNA TGTGCCAGCAGCCAAGGCGGATGGGCGGGAGAGACCCAGTACTTC. Its translation: CASSQGGWAGETQYF.

The rearrangement links TRBV6-2 or TRBV6-3 to TRBJ1-2; D gene uncertain. V shed 10 bases and J shed 7 bases, with 13 bases lying between them. Germline V gene lookup returns CDR1 MNHEY and CDR2 SVGEGT. The CDR3 length is 11 residues. The CDR3 region is CATGILGGYTF. For the CDR3, the DNA is TGTGCCACGGGCATATTGGGTGGCTACACCTTC.

With respect to this clonotype: A much larger clone differs from this one at a single base, so this may be a read error. The V call is TRBV11-3, the J call TRBJ2-7; 7 positions agree with TRBD2. Germline-derived CDR1 and CDR2 are SGHNT and YENEEA. The CDR3 runs 12 residues. With V trimmed by 8 bases and J by 5 bases, 6 bases remained unmatched. CDR3 in amino acids: CASSASGHEQYF. The DNA for the CDR3 is TGTGCCAGCTCGGCTAGCGGCCACGAGCAGTACTTC.

As to this clonotype: A much more abundant neighbour one base away suggests this may be a read error. The rearrangement joins TRBV9 to TRBJ2-7, with 7 positions matching TRBD2. The CDR3 totals 15 residues. Germline CDR1 and CDR2: SGDLS and YYNGEE. For the CDR3, the DNA is TGTGCCAGCAGGGTAGGCGGGAGTCGTTCTACGGAGCAGTACTTC. Translating gives CASRVGGSRSTEQYF.

V gene TRBV29-1 combines with J gene TRBJ1-1; D remains unclear. Germline V gene data show CDR1 as SQVTM and CDR2 as ANQGSEA. The length of the CDR3 is 12 residues. Trimming cost V 3 bases and J 7 bases, with 12 bases left between them. CDR3 loop: CSVDHLGLEAFF. Here the CDR3 DNA reads TGCAGCGTTGACCATCTGGGCCTTGAAGCTTTCTTT.

This clonotype was detected many times. The CDR3 coding sequence is TGTGCCAGCAGCCAAGATAGTTCGGGGTACGAGCAGTACTTC. Translation gives CASSQDSSGYEQYF. The chain joins TRBV3-1 to TRBJ2-7; possible D gene TRBD2, 5 bases. Trimming removed 0 bases from V and 4 bases from J, with 10 bases in between. Germline V lookup: CDR1 LGHDT, CDR2 YNNKEL (reference sequence). CDR3 length: 14 residues.

Many counts were recorded for this clonotype. The chain employs TRBV4-3 and TRBJ2-2; D gene unclear. The germline V and J ends were trimmed by 0 bases and 5 bases, with 7 bases remaining between them. Per the germline V gene, CDR1 is LGHNA and CDR2 is YSLEER. There are 14 residues in the CDR3. This CDR3 reads CASSQDRITGELFF. DNA for the CDR3: TGCGCCAGCAGCCAAGATAGGATTACCGGGGAGCTGTTTTTT.

The V gene is TRBV5-4, the J gene TRBJ2-1; 7 positions agree with TRBD1. Germline loops: CDR1 SGHNT, CDR2 YYREEE (reference sequence). The CDR3 is made up of 17 amino acids. Losses at the gene ends were 7 bases for V and 3 bases for J; bases not matched to a gene: 16. The CDR3 DNA is TGTGCCAGCTTCTCCGCCCCCACAGGGGTGCTCTACAATGAGCAGTTCTTC. It specifies CASFSAPTGVLYNEQFF.